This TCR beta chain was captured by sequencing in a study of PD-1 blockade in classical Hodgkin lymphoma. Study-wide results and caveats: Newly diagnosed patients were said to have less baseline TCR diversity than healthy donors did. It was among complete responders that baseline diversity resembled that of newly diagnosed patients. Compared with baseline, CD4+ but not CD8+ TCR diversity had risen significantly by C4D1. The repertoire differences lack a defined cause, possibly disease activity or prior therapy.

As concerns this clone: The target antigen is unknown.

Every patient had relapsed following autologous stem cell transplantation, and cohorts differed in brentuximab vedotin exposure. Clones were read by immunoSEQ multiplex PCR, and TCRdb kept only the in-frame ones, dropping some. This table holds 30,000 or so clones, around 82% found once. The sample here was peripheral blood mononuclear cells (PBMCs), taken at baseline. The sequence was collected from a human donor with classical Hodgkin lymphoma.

The CDR3, as DNA: TGTGCCAGCAGCCAAGATCAACAGGGCTCCCTGTTCATCTACGAGCAGTACTTC. Protein: CASSQDQQGSLFIYEQYF. The gene calls are TRBV4-2 and TRBJ2-7; perhaps TRBD1 as D (6 bases). Trimming removed 0 bases at V and 3 bases at J, with 21 bases between. The CDR3 is 18 amino acids. CDR1 and CDR2 from the germline V gene are LGHNA and YNFKEQ.